This TCR beta chain was obtained from a study of graft-versus-host responses after intestinal transplantation. Study summary: As for transplant type, recipients had multivisceral, liver-intestinal, or isolated intestinal grafts. Study observations and caveats: Recipient marrow contained GvH clones, some of which appeared first in ileum or blood. After transplant, early declines in HvG clones were associated with peak levels of circulating GvH clones.

V lost 3 bases and J lost 0, with 6 bases in between. The germline V gene has CDR1 MDHEN and CDR2 SYDVKM. This CDR3 has 13 residues. This table comes from immunoSEQ multiplex PCR, and its TCRdb copy is limited to in-frame clones, with some not included. The sample carries some 25,000 clones, approximately 91% recorded once. On this clone itself: Its target is not known.

This specimen was PBMCs, taken approximately 38 days after intestinal transplant. This clonotype was obtained from a human patient who received an intestinal transplant, so some T cells may come from the graft donor. The rearrangement links TRBV28 to TRBJ2-7; D tentatively fits TRBD1 or TRBD2 (5 bases each). CDR3 amino acids: CASSLRGSYEQYF. The CDR3 coding sequence is TGTGCCAGCAGTTTGAGGGGCTCCTACGAGCAGTACTTC.